These 21 T cell receptor beta chains were sequenced from one sample in a study of blood T cell repertoires in COVID-19 (dated by TCRdb to the early 2020s). The library was produced with the immunoSEQ multiplex PCR assay. In TCRdb, the immuneACCESS table is reduced to in-frame sequences with V and J assigned. These tables do not hold every clone; where another copy was compared, an unresolved V gene accounts for under half, and the others remain unexplained. The table for this sample lists about 180,000 clones; roughly 82% of them were counted only once. The ten largest clonotypes hold roughly 8.1% of the sample. The sequenced material came from peripheral blood. Every receptor here comes from a woman in her sixties or seventies with acute or convalescent COVID-19.

The chain has TRBV2 and TRBJ1-1; D is undetermined. The CDR3 has 13 amino acids. Germline V CDR1 and CDR2: SNHLY, FYNNEI. Trimming stripped 5 bases from V and 3 bases from J, with 10 bases between. CDR3 nucleotide sequence: TGTGCCAGCAGTAAATACAGAGACACTGAAGCTTTCTTT. Translated: CASSKYRDTEAFF.

The V call is TRBV30, the J call TRBJ2-1; 7 bases map to TRBD2. Unmatched junction bases numbered 10, after V lost 7 bases and J lost 1 base. Germline CDR1 is GTSNPN and CDR2 is SVGIG (reference sequence). This CDR3 contains 15 residues. The CDR3: CAYSFGGSSYNEQFF. CDR3 in DNA: TGTGCCTACTCATTTGGCGGGAGTTCCTACAATGAGCAGTTCTTC.

The V call is TRBV19, the J call TRBJ1-5, with TRBD1 matching over 7 bases. The CDR3 loop spans 14 amino acids. V gave up 7 bases and J gave up 7 bases; unmatched junction bases: 10. Germline V gene data show CDR1 as LNHDA and CDR2 as SQIVND (reference sequence). This CDR3 is CASTFTGAAQPQHF. In DNA, the CDR3 is TGTGCCAGTACATTCACAGGGGCAGCGCAGCCCCAGCATTTT.

The V and J genes are TRBV7-9 and TRBJ2-3; tentatively, D is TRBD2 (6 bases). The CDR3 runs to 13 residues. With 3 bases removed from V and 13 bases from J, the gap between germline ends came to 17 bases. Germline V CDR1 and CDR2: SEHNR, FQNEAQ (reference sequence). The CDR3 sequence is CASSLDILREEYF. The CDR3 region has the DNA TGTGCCAGCAGCTTGGATATTTTGCGGGAAGAGTATTTT.

V is TRBV11-3 and J is TRBJ2-7, with 8 positions matching TRBD1. V lost 5 bases, J lost 4 bases, and 22 bases stayed unmatched. Germline V gene lookup returns CDR1 SGHNT and CDR2 YENEEA. This CDR3 is 19 amino acids long. CDR3 nucleotides: TGTGCCAGCAGCCCGCCCATGTTTAGGGAACGACAGGGGTTATACGAGCAGTACTTC. This encodes CASSPPMFRERQGLYEQYF.

This clone has just a few counts. In DNA form, the CDR3 reads TGTGCCTGGAGCATCCAGGAACCTAATTCACCCCTCCACTTT. This codes for CAWSIQEPNSPLHF. This sequence joins TRBV30 and TRBJ1-6; D is unresolved. V lost 3 bases and J lost 6, with 12 bases in between. CDR3 size: 14 residues. Looked up from germline, CDR1 is GTSNPN and CDR2 is SVGIG (reference sequence).

The chain is built from TRBV30 and TRBJ2-1, with TRBD2 matching over 11 bases. Trimming at V came to 4 bases and at J to 5 bases, leaving 7 bases not matched to a gene. Germline V lookup: CDR1 GTSNPN, CDR2 SVGIG (reference sequence). The CDR3 has 15 residues. The CDR3 loop is CAWTLGLAGHNEQFF. CDR3 DNA: TGTGCCTGGACCCTTGGACTAGCGGGCCACAATGAGCAGTTCTTC.

The V and J genes are TRBV27 and TRBJ2-3; possible D gene TRBD2, 6 bases. Per the germline V gene, CDR1 is MNHEY and CDR2 is SMNVEV (reference sequence). Trimming removed 0 bases at V and 3 bases at J, with 13 bases between. This CDR3 is 16 amino acids long. The CDR3 DNA reads TGTGCCAGCAGTTTATCTCTGAACGGAGGGACAGATACGCAGTATTTT. The encoded protein is CASSLSLNGGTDTQYF.

This chain links TRBV9 with TRBJ1-5, with D possibly matching TRBD1 (5 bases). V lost 4 bases to trimming and J lost 0 bases, with 20 bases between them. The CDR3 extends over 18 amino acids. Germline CDR1 reads SGDLS; CDR2 reads YYNGEE. In DNA form, the CDR3 reads TGTGCCAGCAGCCCTCAGTCCTTTCCGCAGGGTAGCAATCAGCCCCAGCATTTT. Protein product: CASSPQSFPQGSNQPQHF.

This chain joins TRBV28 and TRBJ1-3, with D possibly TRBD1 on 5 matching bases. The CDR3 covers 15 residues. V was cut by 6 bases and J by 4 bases, with 16 bases left in between. In germline, CDR1 is MDHEN, CDR2 SYDVKM. For the CDR3, the DNA is TGTGCCAGCAGCCCCCCTGGGGGGTTCGGAAACACCATATATTTT. This codes for CASSPPGGFGNTIYF.

V usage is TRBV7-6 and J usage is TRBJ1-3; D uncertain. V was shortened by 4 bases and J by 0 bases, with 16 bases between the two germline ends. Germline V gene lookup returns CDR1 SGHVS and CDR2 FNYEAQ. The CDR3 has 17 residues. CDR3 sequence: CASSSTTAGYSGNTIYF. The CDR3 nucleotides are TGTGCCAGCAGCTCGACCACGGCGGGGTACTCTGGAAACACCATATATTTT.

The chain is built from TRBV9 and TRBJ2-3; a weak D match, TRBD2 (7 bases). CDR1 and CDR2 from the germline V gene are SGDLS and YYNGEE. There are 14 residues in the CDR3. V lost 2 bases, J lost 4 bases, and 11 bases lay in between. The DNA for the CDR3 is TGTGCCAGCAGCGTCGGGGGGCTGGCAGATACGCAGTATTTT. It codes for CASSVGGLADTQYF.

This clone was counted only a few times. This chain connects TRBV30 to TRBJ1-2; no reliable D call. CDR1 GTSNPN and CDR2 SVGIG come from the germline V gene (reference sequence). The V end lost 3 bases, the J end lost 0 bases, and 20 bases lay between the germline ends. This CDR3 comprises 17 residues. The CDR3 DNA reads TGTGCCTGGAGAGGGAGCCCGCGACTCCGAGCTAACTATGGCTACACCTTC. This encodes CAWRGSPRLRANYGYTF.

V is TRBV2 and J is TRBJ1-1; 8 bases are a match to TRBD1. In germline, CDR1 is SNHLY, CDR2 FYNNEI. This CDR3 is 14 amino acids long. The V and J ends lost 3 bases and 7 bases, in that order; junction bases with no gene match: 7. Here the CDR3 reads CASSEDRVRGEAFF. In DNA form, the CDR3 reads TGTGCCAGCAGTGAGGACAGGGTCAGGGGTGAAGCTTTCTTT.

Turning to this clone: At the DNA level, this CDR3 is encoded by other sequences in the same sample as well. J is TRBJ2-5 and V is TRBV2, with no clear D. This CDR3 has 13 residues. V lost 4 bases and J 0 bases, leaving 6 bases between the germline ends. Germline CDR1 and CDR2: SNHLY and FYNNEI. The CDR3 DNA follows: TGTGCCAGCAGTGTGAGGTACCAAGAGACCCAGTACTTC. It translates to CASSVRYQETQYF.

This chain links TRBV19 with TRBJ1-2, with TRBD1 as a possible D gene (6 bases). Germline lookup yields CDR1 LNHDA and CDR2 SQIVND (reference sequence). V was clipped by 6 bases and J by 8 bases, with 16 bases between them. This CDR3 is 13 amino acids long. DNA of the CDR3: TGTGCCAGTAGCCATACAGGGTTCTACGGCTACACCTTC. The encoded protein is CASSHTGFYGYTF.

The chain joins TRBV7-2 to TRBJ1-2, with 9 bases matching TRBD1. Germline CDR1 reads SGHTA; CDR2 reads FQGNSA. V dropped 4 bases and J dropped 8; count of bases not matched to a gene: 11. CDR3 length: 15 amino acids. CDR3 bases: TGTGCCAGCAGCTCCGCACGAACAGGGGGCCGAGGCTACACCTTC. As protein: CASSSARTGGRGYTF. The full variable domain, rest sourced from reference TRBV7-2 and TRBJ1-2, is GAGVSQSPSNKVTEKGKDVELRCDPISGHTALYWYRQSLGQGLEFLIYFQGNSAPDKSGLPSDRFSAERTGGSVSTLTIQRTQQEDSAVYLCASSSARTGGRGYTFGSGTRLTVV.

The chain joins TRBV29-1 to TRBJ2-1; 9 bases map to TRBD1. Trimming at V came to 7 bases and at J to 2 bases, leaving 6 bases not matched to a gene. Germline V lookup: CDR1 SQVTM, CDR2 ANQGSEA. The CDR3 is made up of 14 amino acids. CDR3 nucleotide sequence: TGCAGCGCCTCGGACAGGGGCGCCTACAATGAGCAGTTCTTC. This sequence encodes CSASDRGAYNEQFF.

The chain recombines TRBV5-6 with TRBJ1-1, with a weak D call TRBD1 (5 bases). Germline V gene data show CDR1 as SGHDT and CDR2 as YYEEEE. This CDR3 spans 15 amino acids. Trimming shortened V by 4 bases and J by 3 bases, and 16 bases separated the two germline ends. For the CDR3, the DNA is TGTGCCAGCAGCCCCGGCCTTCAGGGTTACACTGAAGCTTTCTTT. Translated: CASSPGLQGYTEAFF.

The genes are TRBV28 and TRBJ1-1; D is uncertain. V was clipped by 7 bases and J by 0 bases, with 12 bases between them. Germline lookup yields CDR1 MDHEN and CDR2 SYDVKM. CDR3 length equals 14 residues. The CDR3 coding sequence is TGTGCCAGCAACGAAGGACTAGTGAACACTGAAGCTTTCTTT. Amino acids: CASNEGLVNTEAFF.

This chain connects TRBV11-2 to TRBJ2-5, with D perhaps TRBD1 (6 bases). The CDR3 consists of 13 residues. The germline CDR1 and CDR2 sequences are SGHAT and FQNNGV. V was cut by 3 bases and J by 4 bases, with 9 bases left in between. The CDR3 DNA follows: TGTGCCAGCAGCTTCACAGGGTCAGAGACCCAGTACTTC. Its translation: CASSFTGSETQYF.